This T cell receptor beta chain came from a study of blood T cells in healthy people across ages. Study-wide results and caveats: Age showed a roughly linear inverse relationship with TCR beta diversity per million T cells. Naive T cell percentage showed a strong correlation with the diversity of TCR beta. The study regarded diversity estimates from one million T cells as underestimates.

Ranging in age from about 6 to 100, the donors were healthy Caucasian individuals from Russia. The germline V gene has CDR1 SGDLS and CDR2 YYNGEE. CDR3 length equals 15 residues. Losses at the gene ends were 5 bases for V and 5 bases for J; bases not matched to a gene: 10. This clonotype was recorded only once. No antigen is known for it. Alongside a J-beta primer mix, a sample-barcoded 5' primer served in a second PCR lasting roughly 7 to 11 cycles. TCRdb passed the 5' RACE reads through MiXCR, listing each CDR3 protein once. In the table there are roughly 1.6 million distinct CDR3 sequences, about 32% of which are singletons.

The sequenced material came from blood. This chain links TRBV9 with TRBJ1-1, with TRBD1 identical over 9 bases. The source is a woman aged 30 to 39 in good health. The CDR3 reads CASSAGTGLGTEAFF. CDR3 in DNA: TGTGCCAGCAGTGCCGGGACAGGGTTGGGAACTGAAGCTTTCTTT.